The following is a T cell receptor (beta chain) sequence with its context. Its target antigen remains unknown. The cohort was made up of hundreds of healthy bone marrow donors. At the time of sampling, every cohort member was nominally healthy, though immune exposures that went unrecorded were likely present. The donor tested CMV seronegative and was one of the 352 seronegative cohort members. Every donor gave a peripheral blood sample, and the peripheral blood mononuclear cells from that sample were used for TCR beta sequencing. Genomic DNA extraction from the blood cell samples was performed with the Qiagen DNeasy Blood Extraction Kit. This record belongs to a study of cytomegalovirus exposure and HLA in healthy donors (dated by TCRdb to 2015 to 2018). About the investigation overall: An earlier analysis of several hundred of the donors reported about 250 Gb of sequence data and 117 million unique TCR beta sequences from about 179 million T cells. Every discovery cohort repertoire had been produced on one sequencing platform. Approximately 300 gigabases of sequencing data and tens of millions of unique TCR sequences were included in an early release covering about 620 HLA-typed donors. A later genetic analysis took genome-wide SNP genotypes for about 65% of the roughly 670 donors and used that subset as a discovery cohort. Among 300 to 450 genotyped donors of the cohort, an average of about 240,000 unique TCR beta nucleotide sequences were sequenced per donor, roughly 20% of them non-productive. Because of strong linkage in the cohort, four to six DR-DQ haplotypes were treated as single units for association and clustering. The study aimed to test whether signatures of past pathogen exposure could be identified by cataloging public T cell receptors. A later analysis re-examined previously published TCR beta repertoires from just over 650 donors and added high-resolution HLA genotyping to investigate patterns of TCR occurrence. In the later analysis, no new phenotypic data were used to find candidate immune exposures; instead, reliance was placed on TCR beta sequences and their occurrence across donors. To predict cytomegalovirus infection status, the study combined high-throughput TCR immunosequencing, statistical association of individual TCRs with disease status, and machine learning. An earlier analysis of several hundred of the donors applied high-throughput TCR beta sequencing to assess whether each TCR beta V gene segment acted as functional or pseudogenic. Using immunosequencing, the study profiled T cell repertoires from 500 to 800 subjects and related those repertoires to cytomegalovirus serostatus. Of the 300 to 450 genotyped donors, roughly 85% fell in the genetic ancestry cluster associated with self-reported Caucasian donors. The number of donors typed differed by locus, with roughly 629-640 for A, B, C, DRB1 and DQB1, roughly 520 for DQA1, over 600 for DPA1, and over 400 for DPB1. Donor age, sex, ethnicity and CMV serostatus were compiled alongside the repertoire data. Both class I and class II loci were covered by HLA typing, at four-digit resolution. A separate validation cohort of about 110 different subjects was used in addition to the roughly 670-subject first cohort. Study-level results and caveats: In the study, approximately 160 TCR beta chains were listed as associated with cytomegalovirus. In both the original and validation cohorts, the classifier was reported to diagnose cytomegalovirus status with high specificity and sensitivity. In a later analysis, TCR association rates were found to vary across HLA loci, with the most associated TCRs seen for DRB1 alleles and the fewest for HLA-C alleles. It was suggested by the authors that the approach could potentially be generalized to other disease states and immunological phenotypes. Some IMGT-functional V segments, including TRBV6-2 and TRBV6-3, could not be distinguished by the 87-base-pair reads and were therefore excluded. Sequencing depth was assumed to be roughly uniform across donors in the presence/absence analyses, though that assumption may not hold. Assigning TCR associations to individual alleles was difficult when HLA alleles, especially DR and DQ, strongly co-occurred. In an earlier analysis of more than 500 of the donors, most TCR beta V segments appeared in productive rearrangements about 87% or about 30% of the time, broadly matching IMGT annotations. Linkage disequilibrium might explain the correlated functional status among segregating V segments, but an unknown experimental factor could not be excluded. In a later analysis, HLA-associated TCR beta chains showed more clonal expansion and lower generation probabilities than non-associated chains that were equally common. In a later genetic analysis, a missense DCLRE1C variant was associated with V-gene and J-gene trimming of TCR beta chains, and the association was replicated in an independent cohort. A group of highly shared sequence variants was considered likely to be a technical artifact of the sequencing pipeline. While some public TCRs were present in many individuals, most TCR sequences turned up only very rarely across donors. In a later analysis, several top co-occurrence clusters were reported to appear linked to parvovirus B19, influenza, CMV and Epstein-Barr virus. For the cohort, immune exposure information was limited to CMV serostatus. Most CMV-associated TCR beta chains appeared to be HLA-restricted in a later analysis, and the HLA associations seemed to be driven largely by CMV exposure. A later analysis associated about 17,000 TCR beta sequences with specific HLA alleles at a false discovery rate of 0.05. In vitro tests confirmed that three of the cytomegalovirus-associated TCR beta chains recognize cytomegalovirus antigens. A further reported finding was that TCR beta sequences accurately predicted the HLA-A and HLA-B alleles for most subjects in the first cohort. Only TCR beta chains were sequenced in this cohort, and the absence of alpha or paired-chain data limited detectable features. Because HLA typing was unavailable for some donors at each locus, only the typed subset was used in association tests. According to a later genetic analysis, donors in an Asian-associated ancestry cluster had fewer N-insertions in productive TCRs than the roughly 660-donor mean. Approximately 16 rarely observed V segments, including chromosome 9 orphons, were excluded from the earlier analysis of several hundred of the donors because counts were too low.

Library method: the immunoSEQ multiplex PCR assay. A mixture of 60 forward primers for TCR Vbeta segments and 13 reverse primers for TCR Jbeta segments was used in the multiplex PCR. A multiplex PCR assay on genomic DNA amplified the CDR3 region of rearranged TCR beta genes. The Illumina HiSeq System was used to sequence the amplified TCR beta libraries as 87-base-pair reads. In the source study's methods: In a later analysis, tens of millions of unique TCR beta chains were counted across the roughly 610 repertoires, and approximately 11 million of these chains were shared by at least two donors. To remove PCR and sequencing errors, raw reads were error-corrected and collapsed into unique sequences using a nearest-neighbor algorithm that merged closely related sequences. To assign V, D and J gene segments, CDR3 sequences were aligned to IMGT reference sequences. For a sequence to be retained, at least a six-nucleotide match to both a V gene segment and a J gene segment was required. Rearrangements were classified as productive when the CDR3 lacked stop codons and remained in frame with V and J, and all other rearrangements were classified as non-productive. CDR3 was defined according to IMGT convention as the region running from the second conserved V-encoded cysteine to the conserved J-encoded phenylalanine. In an earlier analysis of more than 550 of the donors, sequences lacking an unambiguous match to a single V gene segment were excluded. An earlier analysis of several hundred of the donors called V segments functional above 56.7% productive rearrangements and segregating when the between-donor standard deviation exceeded 5%. A statistical classification framework was developed to diagnose cytomegalovirus status using the catalog of TCR beta chain sequences. V and J gene assignment, in a later analysis, came from comparing TCR nucleotide sequences with IMGT/GENE-DB human TR gene sequences. The TCRdist pipeline was used in a later analysis to assign CDR3 sequences and most-parsimonious VDJ recombination scenarios. A later analysis defined each TCR beta chain by its CDR3 amino acid sequence plus V-gene family, and excluded reads lacking a unique V-gene family. In a later analysis, 450 to 600 highly shared, low-generation-probability nucleotide sequences were removed to address suspected cross-contamination and a sequencing artifact. A later analysis calculated a clonal expansion index for each public chain from normalized within-repertoire ranks of inferred template counts. A later analysis computed generation probabilities with a VDJ recombination model fitted to out-of-frame rearrangements, and checked the results against IGoR. A later analysis scored TCR-TCR, TCR-HLA and TCR-CMV co-occurrence with hypergeometric tests, applying a repertoire-size bias correction to TCR pairs. False discovery rates were estimated in a later analysis by permuting HLA or CMV assignments 20 times. In a later analysis, co-occurring TCRs were grouped using DBSCAN, with TCRdist sequence similarity added in when clustering inside HLA-allele-positive subsets. For co-occurrence clustering, repertoires with fewer than 30,000 or more than 120,000 public chains were excluded, along with roughly 5 repertoires with anomalous nucleotide sharing. TCRdb stores this immuneACCESS table with in-frame sequences only. Part of the clones is absent; in the studies checked, under half of the shortfall reflects unresolved V genes, and no reason is known for the rest. D and trimming were read from the DNA, whereas the V and J calls and clone size are those reported in that table. The sample table on file contains 100,000 to 150,000 clones. The top ten clones comprise 2.5% to 3% of the sample.

The CDR3 spans 15 residues, from the cysteine through the phenylalanine. The only DNA kept is the CDR3, 45 bases in frame from the first base. V gives up 5 bases and J gives up 1 base, and the segment between their germline ends measures 12 bases. The germline V gene sets CDR1 to SGHDN and CDR2 to FVKESK. Sequencing input: PBMCs. This sequence uses TRBV14 and TRBJ2-1; matching of 6 bases hints at TRBD1 as the D gene. The receptor was isolated from a young man in good health and CMV-seronegative. For the CDR3, the sequence is CASSAGRGSYNEQFF. The bases are TGTGCCAGCAGCGCGGGCAGGGGTTCCTACAATGAGCAGTTCTTC.